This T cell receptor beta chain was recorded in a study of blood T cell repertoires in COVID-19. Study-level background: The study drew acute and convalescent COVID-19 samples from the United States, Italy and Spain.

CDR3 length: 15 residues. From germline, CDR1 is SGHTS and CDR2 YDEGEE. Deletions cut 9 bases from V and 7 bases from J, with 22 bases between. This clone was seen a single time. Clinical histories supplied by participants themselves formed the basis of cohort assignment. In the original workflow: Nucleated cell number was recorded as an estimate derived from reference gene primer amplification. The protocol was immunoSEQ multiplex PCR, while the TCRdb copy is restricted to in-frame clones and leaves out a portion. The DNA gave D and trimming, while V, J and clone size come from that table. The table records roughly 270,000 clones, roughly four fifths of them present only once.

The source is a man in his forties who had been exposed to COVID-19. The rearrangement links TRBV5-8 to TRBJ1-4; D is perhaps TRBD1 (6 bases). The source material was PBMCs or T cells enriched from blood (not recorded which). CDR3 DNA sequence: TGTGCCACGGAGCTTCGTTTGGGGGCGGGTGAAAAACTGTTTTTT. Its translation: CATELRLGAGEKLFF.